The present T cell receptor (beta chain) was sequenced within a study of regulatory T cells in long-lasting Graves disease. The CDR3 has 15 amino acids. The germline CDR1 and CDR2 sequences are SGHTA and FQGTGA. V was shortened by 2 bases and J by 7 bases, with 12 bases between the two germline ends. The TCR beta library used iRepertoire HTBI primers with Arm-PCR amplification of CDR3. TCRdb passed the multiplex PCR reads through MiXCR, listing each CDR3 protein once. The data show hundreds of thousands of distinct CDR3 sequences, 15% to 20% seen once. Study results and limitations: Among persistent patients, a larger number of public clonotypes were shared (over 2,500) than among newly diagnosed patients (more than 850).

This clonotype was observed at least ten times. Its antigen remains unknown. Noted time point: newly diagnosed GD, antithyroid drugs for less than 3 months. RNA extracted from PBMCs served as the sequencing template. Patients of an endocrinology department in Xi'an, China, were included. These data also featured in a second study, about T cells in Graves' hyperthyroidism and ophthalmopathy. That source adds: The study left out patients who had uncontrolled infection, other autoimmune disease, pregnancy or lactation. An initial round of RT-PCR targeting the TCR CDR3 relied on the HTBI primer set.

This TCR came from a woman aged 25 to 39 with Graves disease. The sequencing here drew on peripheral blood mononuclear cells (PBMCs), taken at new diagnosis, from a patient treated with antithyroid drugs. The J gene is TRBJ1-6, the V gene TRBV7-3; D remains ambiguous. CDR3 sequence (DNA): TGTGCCAGCAGCTTATACCCTAATACAAATTCACCCCTCCACTTT. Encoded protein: CASSLYPNTNSPLHF.